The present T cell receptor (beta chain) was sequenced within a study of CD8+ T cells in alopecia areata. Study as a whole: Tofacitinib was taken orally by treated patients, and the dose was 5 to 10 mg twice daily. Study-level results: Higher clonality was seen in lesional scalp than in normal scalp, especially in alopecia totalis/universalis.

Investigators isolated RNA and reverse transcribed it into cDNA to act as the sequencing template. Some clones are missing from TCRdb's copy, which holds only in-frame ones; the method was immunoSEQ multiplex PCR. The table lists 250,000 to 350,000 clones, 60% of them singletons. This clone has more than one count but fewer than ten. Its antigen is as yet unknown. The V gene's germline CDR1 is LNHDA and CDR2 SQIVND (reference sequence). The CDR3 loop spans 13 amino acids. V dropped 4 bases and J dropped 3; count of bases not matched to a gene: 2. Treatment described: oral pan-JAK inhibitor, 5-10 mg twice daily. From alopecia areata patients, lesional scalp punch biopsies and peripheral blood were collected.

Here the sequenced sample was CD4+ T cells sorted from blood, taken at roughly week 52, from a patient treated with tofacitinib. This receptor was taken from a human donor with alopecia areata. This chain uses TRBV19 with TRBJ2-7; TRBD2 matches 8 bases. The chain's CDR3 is CASSNRGGYEQYF. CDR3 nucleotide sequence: TGTGCCAGTAGTAATCGGGGGGGCTACGAGCAGTACTTC.